This is a list of T cell receptor beta chains from one sample in a study of long-term antiretroviral therapy in people with HIV. Measured with immunoSEQ multiplex PCR; TCRdb has only the in-frame clones, and not every one. The profile shows tens of thousands of clones, about 92% of them singletons. This sample comprised unsorted PBMCs, obtained 7.6 years after starting antiretroviral therapy. These receptors were obtained from a woman aged 40-49 years with HIV. Each CDR3 is given with its conserved first and last residue. A D gene is named only where the DNA matches it firmly. The size of a clone is reported for some rows only, either as once, few or many, or as a class for expanded clones.

cdr3_aa | cdr3_nt | j_call | clone_size | v_call | d_call
CASSGSGDTEAFF | TGTGCCAGCTCAGGGTCGGGGGACACTGAAGCTTTCTTT | TRBJ1-1 | . | TRBV18 | .
CATTQGGTEAFF | TGTGCCACCACTCAGGGAGGCACTGAAGCTTTCTTT | TRBJ1-1 | . | TRBV10-3 | .
CASSYGTGGSYNEQFF | TGTGCCAGCAGTTACGGGACAGGGGGCTCCTACAATGAGCAGTTCTTC | TRBJ2-1 | . | TRBV6-5 | TRBD1
CASSQMNYEQYF | TGTGCCAGCAGCCAAATGAACTACGAGCAGTACTTC | TRBJ2-7 | . | TRBV5-8 | .
CASSLEYRGDTIYF | TGCGCCAGCAGCTTGGAGTACAGGGGGGACACCATATATTTT | TRBJ1-3 | . | TRBV5-1 | TRBD1
CASSYIPSGPYEQYF | TGTGCCAGCAGTTACATACCTAGCGGCCCCTACGAGCAGTACTTC | TRBJ2-7 | . | TRBV6-5 | TRBD2
CASSPGRGNYEQYF | TGTGCCAGCAGCCCGGGTCGGGGAAACTACGAGCAGTACTTC | TRBJ2-7 | . | TRBV5-4 | .
CASNPGGTRSYNEQFF | TGTGCCAGCAACCCGGGGGGCACTCGCTCCTACAATGAGCAGTTCTTC | TRBJ2-1 | . | TRBV7-2 | .
CASSVGNLLNEQFF | TGTGCCAGCAGCGTAGGGAACCTTTTAAATGAGCAGTTCTTC | TRBJ2-1 | . | TRBV9 | .
CASSPGTGGAGTDTQYF | TGTGCCAGCAGCCCGGGGACAGGGGGCGCGGGCACAGATACGCAGTATTTT | TRBJ2-3 | . | TRBV7-6 | TRBD1
CASSLASLAGQETQYF | TGTGCCAGCAGCTTGGCCTCGCTAGCGGGCCAAGAGACCCAGTACTTC | TRBJ2-5 | once | TRBV7-2 | TRBD2
CASSLDVGQGGTDTQYF | TGTGCCAGCAGCTTAGATGTCGGTCAGGGGGGCACAGATACGCAGTATTTT | TRBJ2-3 | . | TRBV11-2 | TRBD1
CASSLATANTEAFF | TGTGCCAGCAGCTTAGCGACAGCAAACACTGAAGCTTTCTTT | TRBJ1-1 | . | TRBV7-9 | .
CASSQDFSLAGGPDTQYF | TGCGCCAGCAGCCAAGATTTTTCCCTAGCGGGGGGGCCAGATACGCAGTATTTT | TRBJ2-3 | . | TRBV4-3 | TRBD2
CATSRDRGGGQPQHF | TGTGCCACCAGCAGAGATCGGGGCGGGGGTCAACCCCAGCATTTT | TRBJ1-5 | . | TRBV15 | .
CASSPYLQTDNSPLHF | TGTGCCAGCAGCCCGTACCTGCAGACGGATAATTCACCCCTCCACTTT | TRBJ1-6 | . | TRBV7-2 | .
CASSQNLRGTEAFF | TGCGCCAGCAGCCAAAACCTCCGTGGCACTGAAGCTTTCTTT | TRBJ1-1 | . | TRBV4-1 | .
CASSLGAGSREKLFF | TGTGCCAGCAGCTTGGGGGCGGGGAGTCGGGAAAAACTGTTTTTT | TRBJ1-4 | . | TRBV5-4 | .
CASSQLRVSEQFF | TGCGCCAGCAGCCAACTACGTGTGTCTGAGCAGTTCTTC | TRBJ2-1 | . | TRBV4-3 | .
CASSDGRGVETQYF | TGTGCCAGCAGTGACGGGAGGGGGGTGGAGACCCAGTACTTC | TRBJ2-5 | once | TRBV25-1 | TRBD2
CASRVGEATNEKLFF | TGCGCCAGCAGGGTAGGCGAGGCAACTAATGAAAAACTGTTTTTT | TRBJ1-4 | . | TRBV5-1 | .
CAWSSPYFAGLSTDTQYF | TGTGCCTGGAGTTCCCCCTATTTCGCGGGCCTTAGCACAGATACGCAGTATTTT | TRBJ2-3 | . | TRBV30 | .
CASSDGGDEQFF | TGCGCCAGCAGTGACGGCGGCGATGAGCAGTTCTTC | TRBJ2-1 | . | TRBV10-1 | .
CASSYSSSGALEQYF | TGTGCCAGCAGTTACTCGTCCTCGGGGGCCCTCGAGCAGTACTTC | TRBJ2-7 | . | TRBV6-5 | .